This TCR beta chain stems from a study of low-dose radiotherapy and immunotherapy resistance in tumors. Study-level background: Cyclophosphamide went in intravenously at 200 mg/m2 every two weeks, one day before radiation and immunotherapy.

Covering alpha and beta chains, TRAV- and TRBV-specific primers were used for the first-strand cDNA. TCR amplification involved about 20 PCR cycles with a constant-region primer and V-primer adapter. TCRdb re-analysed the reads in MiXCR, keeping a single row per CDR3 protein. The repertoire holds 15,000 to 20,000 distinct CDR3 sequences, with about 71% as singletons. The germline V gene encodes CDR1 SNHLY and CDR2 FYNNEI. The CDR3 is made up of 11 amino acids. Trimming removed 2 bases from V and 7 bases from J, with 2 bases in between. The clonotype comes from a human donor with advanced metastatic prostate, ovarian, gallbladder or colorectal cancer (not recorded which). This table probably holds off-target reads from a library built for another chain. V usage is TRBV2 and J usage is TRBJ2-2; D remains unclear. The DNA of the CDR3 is TGTGCCAGCAGTGAAATCGGGGAGCTGTTTTTT. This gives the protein CASSEIGELFF.